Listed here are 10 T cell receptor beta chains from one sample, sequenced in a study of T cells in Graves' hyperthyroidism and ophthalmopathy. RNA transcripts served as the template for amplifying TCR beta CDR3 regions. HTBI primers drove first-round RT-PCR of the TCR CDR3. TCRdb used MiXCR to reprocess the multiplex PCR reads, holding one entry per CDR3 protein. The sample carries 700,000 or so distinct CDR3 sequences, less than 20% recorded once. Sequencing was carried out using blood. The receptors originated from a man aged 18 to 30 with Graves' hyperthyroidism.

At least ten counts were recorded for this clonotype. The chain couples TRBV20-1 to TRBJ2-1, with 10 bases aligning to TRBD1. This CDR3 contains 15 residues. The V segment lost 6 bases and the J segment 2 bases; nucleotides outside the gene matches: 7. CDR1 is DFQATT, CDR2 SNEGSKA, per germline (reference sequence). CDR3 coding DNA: TGCAGTGCCCTCATCGGACAGGGGGCCTACAATGAGCAGTTCTTC. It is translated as CSALIGQGAYNEQFF.

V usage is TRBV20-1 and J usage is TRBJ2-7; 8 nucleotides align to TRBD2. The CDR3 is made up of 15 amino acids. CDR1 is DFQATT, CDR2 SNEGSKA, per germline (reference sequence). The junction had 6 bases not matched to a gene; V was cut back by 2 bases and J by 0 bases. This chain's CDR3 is CSARRLAGASYEQYF. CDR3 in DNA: TGCAGTGCTAGACGGCTAGCGGGTGCCTCCTACGAGCAGTACTTC.

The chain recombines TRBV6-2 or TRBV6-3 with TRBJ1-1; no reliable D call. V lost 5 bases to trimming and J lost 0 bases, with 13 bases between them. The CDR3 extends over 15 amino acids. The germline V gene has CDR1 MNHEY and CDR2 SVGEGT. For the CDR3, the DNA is TGTGCCAGCAGTCCGTTTGAGGGCATGAACACTGAAGCTTTCTTT. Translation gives CASSPFEGMNTEAFF.

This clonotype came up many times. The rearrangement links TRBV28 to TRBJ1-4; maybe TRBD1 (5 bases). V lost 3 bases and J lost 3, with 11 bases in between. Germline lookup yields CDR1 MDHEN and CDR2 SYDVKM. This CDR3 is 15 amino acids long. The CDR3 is CASSLSGGANEKLFF. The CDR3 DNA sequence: TGTGCCAGCAGTTTGAGCGGGGGGGCTAATGAAAAACTGTTTTTT.

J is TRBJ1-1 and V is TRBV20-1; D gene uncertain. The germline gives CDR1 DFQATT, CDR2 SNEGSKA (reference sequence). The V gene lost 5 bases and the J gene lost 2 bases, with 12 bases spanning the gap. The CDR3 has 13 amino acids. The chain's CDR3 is CSAGLHSNTEAFF. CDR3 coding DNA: TGCAGTGCTGGACTGCATTCCAACACTGAAGCTTTCTTT.

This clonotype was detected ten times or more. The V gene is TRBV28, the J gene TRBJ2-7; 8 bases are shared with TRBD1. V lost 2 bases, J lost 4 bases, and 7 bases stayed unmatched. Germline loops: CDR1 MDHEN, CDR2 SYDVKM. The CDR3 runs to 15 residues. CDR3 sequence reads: CASSLPRDRSYEQYF. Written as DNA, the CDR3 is TGTGCCAGCAGTTTACCCCGGGACAGGAGTTACGAGCAGTACTTC.

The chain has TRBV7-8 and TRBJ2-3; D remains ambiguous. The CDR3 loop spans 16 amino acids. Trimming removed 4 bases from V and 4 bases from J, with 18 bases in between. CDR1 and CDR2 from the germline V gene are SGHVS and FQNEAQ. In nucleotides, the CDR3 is TGTGCCAGCAGCTCCCTCCGCCCCCAGGCTGCAGATACGCAGTATTTT. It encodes CASSSLRPQAADTQYF.

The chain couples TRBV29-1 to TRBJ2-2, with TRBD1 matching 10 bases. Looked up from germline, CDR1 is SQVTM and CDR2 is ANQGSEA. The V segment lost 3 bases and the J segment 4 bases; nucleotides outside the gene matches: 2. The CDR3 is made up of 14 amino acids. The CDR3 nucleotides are TGCAGCGTTGAGGACAGGGGGAGCACCGGGGAGCTGTTTTTT. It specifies CSVEDRGSTGELFF.

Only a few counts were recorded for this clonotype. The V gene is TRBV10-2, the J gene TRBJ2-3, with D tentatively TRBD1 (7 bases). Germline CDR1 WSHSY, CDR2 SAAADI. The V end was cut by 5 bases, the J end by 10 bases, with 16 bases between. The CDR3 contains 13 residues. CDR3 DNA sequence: TGCGCCAGCAGTTATCAGGACAGGAGGGCGCAGTATTTT. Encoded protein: CASSYQDRRAQYF.

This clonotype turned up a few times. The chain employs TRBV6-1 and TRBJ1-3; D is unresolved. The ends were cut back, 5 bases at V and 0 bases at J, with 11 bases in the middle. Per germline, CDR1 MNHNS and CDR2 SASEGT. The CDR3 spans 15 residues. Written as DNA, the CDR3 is TGTGCCAGCAGTTATAGTCGCATCTCTGGAAACACCATATATTTT. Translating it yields CASSYSRISGNTIYF.